The clone carrying this TCR beta chain was seen many times. There are 18 residues in the CDR3. Per germline, CDR1 LGHNA and CDR2 YSLEER. V was trimmed by 1 base and J by 8 bases, leaving 24 bases between them. This record belongs to a study of blood T cell repertoires in COVID-19. In the study overall: There were acute and convalescent COVID-19 samples, and they came from the United States, Italy and Spain. Sample material is recorded as cDNA or gDNA derived from T cells, B-cell-depleted T cells, or PBMCs.

Original data processing: It was from reference gene primer amplification that nucleated cell counts were estimated. Sequencing was performed with immunoSEQ multiplex PCR; in TCRdb, only in-frame clones are kept and a portion is missing. The D gene and trimming were derived from the DNA, and the V and J assignments and clone size from that table. The data contain roughly 35,000 clones, about 80% of them singletons. The sequenced material came from peripheral blood. The sequence derives from a man at least 80 years old with acute or convalescent COVID-19. The chain uses TRBV4-3 and TRBJ2-1, with D perhaps TRBD2 (5 bases). The CDR3 reads CASSQGRWGSQHMDEQFF. The CDR3 DNA sequence: TGCGCCAGCAGCCAAGGGAGGTGGGGAAGCCAGCATATGGATGAGCAGTTCTTC.